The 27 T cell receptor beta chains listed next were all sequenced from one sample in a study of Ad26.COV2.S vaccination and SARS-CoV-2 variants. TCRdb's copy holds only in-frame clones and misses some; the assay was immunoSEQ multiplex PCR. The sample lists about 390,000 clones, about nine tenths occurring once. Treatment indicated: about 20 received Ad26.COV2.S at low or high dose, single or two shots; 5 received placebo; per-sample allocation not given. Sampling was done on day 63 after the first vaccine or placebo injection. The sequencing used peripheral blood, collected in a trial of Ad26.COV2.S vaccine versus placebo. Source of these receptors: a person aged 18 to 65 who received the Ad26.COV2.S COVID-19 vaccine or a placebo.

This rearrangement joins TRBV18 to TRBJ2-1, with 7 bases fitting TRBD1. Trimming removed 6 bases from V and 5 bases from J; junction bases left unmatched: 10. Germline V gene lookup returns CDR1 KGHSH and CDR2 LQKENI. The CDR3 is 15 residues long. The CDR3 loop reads CASSPDRQLNNEQFF. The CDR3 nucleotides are TGTGCCAGCTCTCCGGACAGGCAGCTAAACAATGAGCAGTTCTTC.

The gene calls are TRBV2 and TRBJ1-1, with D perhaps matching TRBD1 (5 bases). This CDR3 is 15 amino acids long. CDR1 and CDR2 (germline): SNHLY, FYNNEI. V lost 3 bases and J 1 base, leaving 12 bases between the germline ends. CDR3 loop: CASSETGQGNTEAFF. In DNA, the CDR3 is TGTGCCAGCAGTGAGACCGGTCAGGGGAACACTGAAGCTTTCTTT.

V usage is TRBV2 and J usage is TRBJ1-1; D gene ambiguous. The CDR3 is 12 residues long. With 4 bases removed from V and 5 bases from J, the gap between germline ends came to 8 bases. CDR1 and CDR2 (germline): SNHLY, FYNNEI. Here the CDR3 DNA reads TGTGCCAGCAGTGGCCCTCGGACTGAAGCTTTCTTT. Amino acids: CASSGPRTEAFF.

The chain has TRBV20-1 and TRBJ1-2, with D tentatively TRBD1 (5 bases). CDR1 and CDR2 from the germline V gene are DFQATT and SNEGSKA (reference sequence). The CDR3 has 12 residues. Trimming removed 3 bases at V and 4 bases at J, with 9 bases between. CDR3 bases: TGCAGTGCTAGTCTCCAGGGCTATGGCTACACCTTC. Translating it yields CSASLQGYGYTF.

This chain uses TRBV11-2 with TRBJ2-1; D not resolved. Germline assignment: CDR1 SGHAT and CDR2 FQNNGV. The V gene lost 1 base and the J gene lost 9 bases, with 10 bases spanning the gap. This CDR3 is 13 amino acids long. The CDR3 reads CASSLGFRVEQFF. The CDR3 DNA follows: TGTGCCAGCAGCTTAGGGTTTCGGGTTGAGCAGTTCTTC.

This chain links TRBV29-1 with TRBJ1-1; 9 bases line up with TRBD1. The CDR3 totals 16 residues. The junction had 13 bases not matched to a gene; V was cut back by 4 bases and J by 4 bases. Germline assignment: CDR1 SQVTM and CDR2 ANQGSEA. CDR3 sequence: CSVVGGDRGFFTEAFF. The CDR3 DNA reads TGCAGCGTTGTGGGGGGCGACAGGGGGTTTTTCACTGAAGCTTTCTTT.

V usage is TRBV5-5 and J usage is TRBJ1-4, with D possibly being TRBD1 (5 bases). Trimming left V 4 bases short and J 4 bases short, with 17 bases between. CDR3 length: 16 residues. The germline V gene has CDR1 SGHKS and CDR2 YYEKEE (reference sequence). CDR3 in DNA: TGTGCCAGCAGCACCGGGACGGGGATCTTTAATGAAAAACTGTTTTTT. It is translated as CASSTGTGIFNEKLFF.

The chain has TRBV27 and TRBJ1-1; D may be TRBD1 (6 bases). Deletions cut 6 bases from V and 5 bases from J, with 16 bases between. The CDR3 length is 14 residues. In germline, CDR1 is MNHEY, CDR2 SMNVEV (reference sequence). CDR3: CASRLTGIATEAFF. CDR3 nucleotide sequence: TGTGCCAGCAGGTTGACAGGCATTGCGACTGAAGCTTTCTTT.

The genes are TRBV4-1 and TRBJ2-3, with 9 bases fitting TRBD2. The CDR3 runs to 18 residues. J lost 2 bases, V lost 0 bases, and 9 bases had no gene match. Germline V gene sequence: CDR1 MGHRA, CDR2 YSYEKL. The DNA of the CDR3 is TGCGCCAGCAGCCAAGATCTACGCGGGGGGGGCCCCACAGATACGCAGTATTTT. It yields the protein CASSQDLRGGGPTDTQYF.

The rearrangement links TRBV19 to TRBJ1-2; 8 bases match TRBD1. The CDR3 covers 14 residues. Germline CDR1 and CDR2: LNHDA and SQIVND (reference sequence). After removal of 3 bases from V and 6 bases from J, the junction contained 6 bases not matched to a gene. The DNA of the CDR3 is TGTGCCAGTAGTATGGTACGACAGGGGCATGGCTACACCTTC. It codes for CASSMVRQGHGYTF.

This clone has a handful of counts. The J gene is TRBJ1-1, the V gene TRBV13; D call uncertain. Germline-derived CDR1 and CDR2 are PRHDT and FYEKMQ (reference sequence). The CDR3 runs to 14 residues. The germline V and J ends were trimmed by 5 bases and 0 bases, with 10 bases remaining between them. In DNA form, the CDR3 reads TGTGCCAGCAGCCCTAGCCGAATGAACACTGAAGCTTTCTTT. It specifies CASSPSRMNTEAFF.

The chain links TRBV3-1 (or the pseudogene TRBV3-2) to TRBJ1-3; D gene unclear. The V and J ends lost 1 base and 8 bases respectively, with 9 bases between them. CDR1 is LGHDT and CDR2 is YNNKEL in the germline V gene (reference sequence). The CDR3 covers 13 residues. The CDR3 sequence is CASSQGGYDTIYF. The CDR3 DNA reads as TGTGCCAGCAGCCAAGGAGGGTATGACACCATATATTTT.

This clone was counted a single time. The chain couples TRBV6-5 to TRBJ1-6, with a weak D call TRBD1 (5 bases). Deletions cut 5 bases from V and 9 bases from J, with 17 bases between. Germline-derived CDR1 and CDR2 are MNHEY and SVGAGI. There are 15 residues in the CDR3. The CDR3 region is CASSRWATQGSPLHF. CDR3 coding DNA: TGTGCCAGCAGTCGGTGGGCAACCCAGGGTTCACCCCTCCACTTT.

The CDR3: CASSYEEGDTEAFF. CDR3 nucleotides: TGTGCCAGCAGCTACGAAGAAGGTGACACTGAAGCTTTCTTT. This chain joins TRBV7-2 and TRBJ1-1; no clear D gene. V lost 4 bases to trimming and J lost 3 bases, with 12 bases between them. In germline, CDR1 is SGHTA, CDR2 FQGNSA. CDR3 length: 14 residues. Combining the CDR3 with reference TRBV7-2 and TRBJ1-1 gives the whole variable domain GAGVSQSPSNKVTEKGKDVELRCDPISGHTALYWYRQSLGQGLEFLIYFQGNSAPDKSGLPSDRFSAERTGGSVSTLTIQRTQQEDSAVYLCASSYEEGDTEAFFGQGTRLTVV.

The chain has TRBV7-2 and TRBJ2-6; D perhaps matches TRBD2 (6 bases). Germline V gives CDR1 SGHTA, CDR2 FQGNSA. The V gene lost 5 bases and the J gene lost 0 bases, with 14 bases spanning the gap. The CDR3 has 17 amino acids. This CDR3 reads CASSSRGGSSGANVLTF. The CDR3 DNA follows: TGTGCCAGCAGCAGCCGCGGAGGGTCCTCTGGGGCCAACGTCCTGACTTTC.

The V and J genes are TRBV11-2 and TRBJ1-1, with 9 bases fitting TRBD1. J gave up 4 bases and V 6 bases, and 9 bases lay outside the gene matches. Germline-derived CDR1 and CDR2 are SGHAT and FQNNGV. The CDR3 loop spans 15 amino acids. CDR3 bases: TGTGCCAGCAGGAAACCCGGGACAGGGAGCACTGAAGCTTTCTTT. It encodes CASRKPGTGSTEAFF.

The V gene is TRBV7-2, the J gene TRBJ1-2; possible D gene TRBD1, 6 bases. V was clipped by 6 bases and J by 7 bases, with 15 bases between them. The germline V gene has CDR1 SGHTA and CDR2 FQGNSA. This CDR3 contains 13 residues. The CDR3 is CASRHTPGVGYTF. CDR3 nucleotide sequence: TGTGCCAGCAGGCACACCCCAGGGGTTGGCTACACCTTC.

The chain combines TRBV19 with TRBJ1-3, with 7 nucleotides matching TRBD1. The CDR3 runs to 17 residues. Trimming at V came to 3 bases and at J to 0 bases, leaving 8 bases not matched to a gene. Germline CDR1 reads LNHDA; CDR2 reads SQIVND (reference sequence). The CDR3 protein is CASSMGGNRGSGNTIYF. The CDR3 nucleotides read TGTGCCAGTAGTATGGGAGGGAACAGGGGCTCTGGAAACACCATATATTTT.

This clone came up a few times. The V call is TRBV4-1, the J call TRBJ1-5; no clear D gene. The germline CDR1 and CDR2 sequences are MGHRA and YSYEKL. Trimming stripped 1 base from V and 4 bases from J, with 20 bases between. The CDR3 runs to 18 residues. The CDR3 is CASSQVGRSSGGNQPQHF. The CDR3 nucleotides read TGCGCCAGCAGCCAAGTTGGAAGGTCCTCCGGCGGGAATCAGCCCCAGCATTTT.

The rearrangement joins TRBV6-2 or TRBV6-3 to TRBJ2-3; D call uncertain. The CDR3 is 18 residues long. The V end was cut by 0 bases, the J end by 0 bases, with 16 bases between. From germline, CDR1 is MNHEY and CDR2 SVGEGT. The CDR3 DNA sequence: TGTGCCAGCAGTTACTCGGTAGTAGACCTGGCTAGCACAGATACGCAGTATTTT. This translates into CASSYSVVDLASTDTQYF.

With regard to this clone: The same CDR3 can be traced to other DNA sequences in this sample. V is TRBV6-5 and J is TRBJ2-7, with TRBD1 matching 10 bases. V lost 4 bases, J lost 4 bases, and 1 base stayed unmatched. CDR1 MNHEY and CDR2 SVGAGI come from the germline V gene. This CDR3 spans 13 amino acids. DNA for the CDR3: TGTGCCAGCAGTTGGACAGGGGGGTACGAGCAGTACTTC. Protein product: CASSWTGGYEQYF.

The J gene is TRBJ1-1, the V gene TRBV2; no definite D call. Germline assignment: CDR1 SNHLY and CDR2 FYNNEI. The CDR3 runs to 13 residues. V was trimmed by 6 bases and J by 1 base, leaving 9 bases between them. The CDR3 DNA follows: TGTGCCAGCAGATTCTCCGGGAACACTGAAGCTTTCTTT. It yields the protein CASRFSGNTEAFF.

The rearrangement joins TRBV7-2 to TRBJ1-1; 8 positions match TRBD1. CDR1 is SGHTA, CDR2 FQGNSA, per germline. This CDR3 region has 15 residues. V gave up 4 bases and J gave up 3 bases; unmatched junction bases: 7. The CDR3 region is CASSYRTGRDTEAFF. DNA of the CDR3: TGTGCCAGCAGCTATCGGACAGGGAGGGACACTGAAGCTTTCTTT.

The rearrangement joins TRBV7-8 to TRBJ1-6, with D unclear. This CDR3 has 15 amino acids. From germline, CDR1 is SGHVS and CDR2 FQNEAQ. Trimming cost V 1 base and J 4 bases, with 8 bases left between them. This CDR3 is CASSLGQIYNSPLHF. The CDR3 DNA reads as TGTGCCAGCAGCTTAGGGCAGATTTATAATTCACCCCTCCACTTT. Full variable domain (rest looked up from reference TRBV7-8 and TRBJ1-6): GAGVSQSPRYKVAKRGQDVALRCDPISGHVSLFWYQQALGQGPEFLTYFQNEAQLDKSGLPSDRFFAERPEGSVSTLKIQRTQQEDSAVYLCASSLGQIYNSPLHFGNGTRLTVT.

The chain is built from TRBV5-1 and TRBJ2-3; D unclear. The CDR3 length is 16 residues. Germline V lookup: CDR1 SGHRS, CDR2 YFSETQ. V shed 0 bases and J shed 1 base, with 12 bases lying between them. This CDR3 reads CASSLEPSSRTDTQYF. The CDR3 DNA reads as TGCGCCAGCAGCTTGGAACCCTCGTCGCGCACAGATACGCAGTATTTT.

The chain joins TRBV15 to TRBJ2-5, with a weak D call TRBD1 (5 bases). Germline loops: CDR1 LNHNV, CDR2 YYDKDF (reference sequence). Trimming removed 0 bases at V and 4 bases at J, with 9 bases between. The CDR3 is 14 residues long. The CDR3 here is CATSRDRQRETQYF. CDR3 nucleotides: TGTGCCACCAGCAGAGATAGACAGCGAGAGACCCAGTACTTC.

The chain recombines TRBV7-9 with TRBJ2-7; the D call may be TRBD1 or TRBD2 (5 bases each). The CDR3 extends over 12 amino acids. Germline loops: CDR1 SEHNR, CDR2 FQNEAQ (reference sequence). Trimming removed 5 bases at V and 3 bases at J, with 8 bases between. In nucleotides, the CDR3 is TGTGCCAGCAGCGGGACGGACTACGAGCAGTACTTC. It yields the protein CASSGTDYEQYF.